The TCR beta chain under discussion was sequenced for a study of T cells in Graves' hyperthyroidism and ophthalmopathy. Amplification targeted TCR beta CDR3 regions from RNA transcripts. Carried out on the TCR CDR3, a first-round RT-PCR used the HTBI primer set. TCRdb reanalysed the multiplex PCR reads using MiXCR and keeps one entry per CDR3 protein. The sample comprises hundreds of thousands of distinct CDR3 sequences, roughly a third of which are singletons, and about a third rests with the top ten. Trimming took 2 bases from V and 8 from J, leaving 18 bases between them. Germline V lookup: CDR1 GTSNPN, CDR2 SVGIG (reference sequence). The length of the CDR3 is 14 residues. Stable Graves' hyperthyroidism meant no ophthalmopathy progression within 18 months. Uncontrolled infection, other autoimmune disease, pregnancy or lactation excluded patients.

The V call is TRBV30, the J call TRBJ1-2, with D possibly TRBD1 on 6 matching bases. The origin of this receptor is a woman in her forties with Graves' hyperthyroidism. Sequencing input: blood. CDR3 in DNA: TGTGCCTGGAGTTTGGACACAGGGAGGAGAGGCTACACCTTC. Its translation is CAWSLDTGRRGYTF.